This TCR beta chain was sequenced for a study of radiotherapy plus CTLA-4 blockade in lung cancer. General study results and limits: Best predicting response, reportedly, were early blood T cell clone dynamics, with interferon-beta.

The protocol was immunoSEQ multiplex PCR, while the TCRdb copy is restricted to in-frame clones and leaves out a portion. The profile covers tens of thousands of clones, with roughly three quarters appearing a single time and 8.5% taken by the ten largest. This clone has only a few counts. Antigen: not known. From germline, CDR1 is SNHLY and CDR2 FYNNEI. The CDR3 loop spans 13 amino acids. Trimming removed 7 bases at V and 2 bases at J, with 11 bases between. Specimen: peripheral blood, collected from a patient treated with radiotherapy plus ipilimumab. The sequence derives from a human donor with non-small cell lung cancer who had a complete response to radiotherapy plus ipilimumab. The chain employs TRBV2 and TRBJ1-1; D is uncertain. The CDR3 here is CASKSQKNTEAFF. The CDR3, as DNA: TGTGCCAGCAAGTCACAGAAAAACACTGAAGCTTTCTTT.